The next 20 T cell receptor beta chains were all read from a single sample in a study of blood T cells in healthy people across ages. A second PCR, run for roughly 7 to 11 cycles, used a sample-barcoded 5' primer plus a J-beta primer mix. Using its own MiXCR run on the 5' RACE reads, TCRdb lists one record per CDR3 protein. This table holds 1.5 million to 1.8 million distinct CDR3 sequences, roughly 43% found once. The sample comprised blood. The receptors stem from a woman aged 18-29 years in good health.

This clonotype was seen once. This sequence joins TRBV18 and TRBJ2-5; TRBD1 matches 7 bases. Germline V gene lookup returns CDR1 KGHSH and CDR2 LQKENI. V was pared by 3 bases and J by 4 bases, with 8 bases of the junction left unmatched. CDR3 size: 15 residues. CDR3 sequence: CASSPMTGFGETQYF. DNA of the CDR3: TGTGCCAGCTCACCGATGACAGGGTTCGGAGAGACCCAGTACTTC. The entire variable domain, with the rest obtained from reference TRBV18 and TRBJ2-5, is as follows: NAGVMQNPRHLVRRRGQEARLRCSPMKGHSHVYWYRQLPEEGLKFMVYLQKENIIDESGMPKERFSAEFPKEGPSILRIQQVVRGDSAAYFCASSPMTGFGETQYFGPGTRLLVL.

The sample holds many counts of this clonotype. The rearrangement uses TRBV29-1 and TRBJ1-2; tentatively, D is TRBD1 (5 bases). The length of the CDR3 is 13 residues. Trimming took off 4 bases at V and 1 base at J, with 10 bases between the two ends. The germline CDR1 and CDR2 sequences are SQVTM and ANQGSEA. Here the CDR3 reads CSVAGLYNYGYTF. CDR3 nucleotides: TGCAGCGTTGCAGGGCTGTATAACTATGGCTACACCTTC.

The chain joins TRBV4-3 to TRBJ1-6; tentative D call: TRBD1 (5 bases). The germline V gene has CDR1 LGHNA and CDR2 YSLEER. V shed 1 base and J shed 6 bases, with 10 bases lying between them. The CDR3 length is 15 residues. The CDR3, as DNA: TGCGCCAGCAGCCAAGTAGCCGGGACTAATTCACCCCTCCACTTT. It translates to CASSQVAGTNSPLHF.

This clonotype came up a few times. The gene calls are TRBV7-9 and TRBJ1-4; D is unclear. The CDR3 consists of 18 residues. Trimming stripped 4 bases from V and 5 bases from J, with 23 bases between. Germline V lookup: CDR1 SEHNR, CDR2 FQNEAQ (reference sequence). For the CDR3, the DNA is TGTGCCAGCAGCTCTCCCGGGCAGGCCCGGGCTCAGAATGAAAAACTGTTTTTT. This gives the protein CASSSPGQARAQNEKLFF.

The V call is TRBV12-3 or TRBV12-4, the J call TRBJ2-5; maybe TRBD2 (6 bases). This CDR3 is built from 14 residues. Between the trimmed V and J ends, which lost 3 bases and 5 bases, there was a span of 13 bases. The CDR3 region is CASSFALAGETQYF. Here the CDR3 DNA reads TGTGCCAGCAGTTTTGCACTAGCAGGGGAGACCCAGTACTTC.

There are many counts of this clonotype. The rearrangement uses TRBV20-1 and TRBJ1-3; 8 bases agree with TRBD1. This CDR3 contains 14 residues. Germline values: CDR1 DFQATT, CDR2 SNEGSKA (reference sequence). After removal of 3 bases from V and 3 bases from J, the junction contained 4 bases not matched to a gene. CDR3 loop: CSASDRGRGNTIYF. The CDR3 DNA reads as TGCAGTGCTAGCGACAGGGGCCGTGGAAACACCATATATTTT.

This clonotype was observed a handful of times. Just one base apart from a much larger clone, this may be a read error. The chain recombines TRBV29-1 with TRBJ1-1; no clear D gene. The germline V gene encodes CDR1 SQVTM and CDR2 ANQGSEA. The length of the CDR3 is 11 residues. The V end lost 3 bases, the J end lost 1 base, and 3 bases lay between the germline ends. The CDR3 here is CSVEQNTEAFF. The CDR3 bases are TGCAGCGTTGAGCAGAACACTGAAGCTTTCTTT.

This clonotype came up a few times. This rearrangement joins TRBV7-9 to TRBJ1-1; D not resolved. There are 12 residues in the CDR3. Trimming took 3 bases from V and 8 from J, leaving 10 bases between them. The V gene's germline CDR1 is SEHNR and CDR2 FQNEAQ (reference sequence). CDR3 sequence: CASSLLRAEAFF. CDR3 in DNA: TGTGCCAGCAGCTTGCTGCGCGCAGAAGCTTTCTTT.

V is TRBV2 and J is TRBJ2-5; TRBD2 matches at 8 bases. Germline CDR1 and CDR2: SNHLY and FYNNEI. The CDR3 is 16 residues long. Losses at the gene ends were 7 bases for V and 5 bases for J; bases not matched to a gene: 15. This CDR3 is CASKRRETSAVETQYF. As DNA, the CDR3 is TGTGCCAGCAAGAGGCGTGAGACTAGCGCAGTGGAGACCCAGTACTTC.

This clonotype was detected only a few times. This rearrangement joins TRBV7-2 to TRBJ2-3; 14 bases align to TRBD2. The CDR3 is 18 residues long. Unmatched junction bases numbered 8, after V lost 5 bases and J lost 1 base. Looked up from germline, CDR1 is SGHTA and CDR2 is FQGNSA. Here the CDR3 reads CASSAGLAGARGTDTQYF. CDR3 sequence (DNA): TGTGCCAGCAGCGCGGGACTAGCGGGGGCCCGGGGCACAGATACGCAGTATTTT.

This clonotype has only a few counts. The chain recombines TRBV28 with TRBJ2-1, with 10 bases fitting TRBD2. Germline V gene data show CDR1 as MDHEN and CDR2 as SYDVKM. This CDR3 contains 14 residues. Losses at the gene ends were 11 bases for V and 5 bases for J; bases not matched to a gene: 9. The CDR3 DNA reads TGTGCCTCCGAAGGGACTAGCGCCGACAATGAGCAGTTCTTC. Translating it yields CASEGTSADNEQFF.

The table lists this clonotype with a few counts. The chain joins TRBV7-9 to TRBJ2-2; 7 positions match TRBD1. CDR3 size: 14 residues. V lost 6 bases and J lost 4; bases outside the gene matches: 5. The germline gives CDR1 SEHNR, CDR2 FQNEAQ (reference sequence). The CDR3 coding sequence is TGTGCCAGCAGATCGACAGGGTTCACCGGGGAGCTGTTTTTT. It encodes CASRSTGFTGELFF.

The rearrangement uses TRBV20-1 and TRBJ1-2; D is unclear. CDR1 DFQATT and CDR2 SNEGSKA come from the germline V gene (reference sequence). This CDR3 region has 14 residues. Deletions cut 0 bases from V and 0 bases from J, with 8 bases between. In DNA form, the CDR3 reads TGCAGTGCTAGAGATCTGTTAGCTAACTATGGCTACACCTTC. Encoded protein: CSARDLLANYGYTF.

This sequence joins TRBV27 and TRBJ2-2; D remains unclear. Germline V CDR1 and CDR2: MNHEY, SMNVEV (reference sequence). This CDR3 has 16 residues. Trimming took 3 bases from V and 0 from J, leaving 11 bases between them. This CDR3 is CASSFQSTSNTGELFF. CDR3 coding DNA: TGTGCCAGCAGTTTCCAGTCAACCTCGAACACCGGGGAGCTGTTTTTT.

V and J are TRBV20-1 and TRBJ2-1; 13 nucleotides agree with TRBD2. This CDR3 region has 16 residues. The J segment lost 4 bases and the V segment lost 1 base, leaving 4 bases of the junction unmatched. Looked up from germline, CDR1 is DFQATT and CDR2 is SNEGSKA (reference sequence). This CDR3 is CSARGRGLAGYNEQFF. CDR3 DNA sequence: TGCAGTGCTAGAGGGCGGGGACTAGCGGGGTACAATGAGCAGTTCTTC.

This chain uses TRBV12-3 or TRBV12-4 with TRBJ2-3; unclear D gene. The V gene lost 0 bases and the J gene lost 7 bases, with 26 bases spanning the gap. This CDR3 comprises 19 residues. CDR3 bases: TGTGCCAGCAGTTTAGCGCGTCTTTTAAAAAGCTCTCGGGCAAATACGCAGTATTTT. Translated, it gives CASSLARLLKSSRANTQYF.

V usage is TRBV13 and J usage is TRBJ2-7; D unresolved. Trimming took 3 bases from V and 3 from J, leaving 15 bases between them. The germline CDR1 and CDR2 sequences are PRHDT and FYEKMQ (reference sequence). The CDR3 consists of 15 residues. The CDR3 loop reads CASSLGAAYYYEQYF. The CDR3, as DNA: TGTGCCAGCAGCTTGGGCGCGGCCTATTACTACGAGCAGTACTTC.

The chain is built from TRBV28 and TRBJ1-5; D is unresolved. The germline V gene encodes CDR1 MDHEN and CDR2 SYDVKM. The V gene lost 3 bases and the J gene lost 7 bases, with 10 bases spanning the gap. This CDR3 region has 13 residues. The CDR3 nucleotides read TGTGCCAGCAGTTTCGGTAGCTCGCAGCCCCAGCATTTT. Encoded protein: CASSFGSSQPQHF.

This chain links TRBV6-5 with TRBJ1-2; possibly TRBD1 for D (5 bases). Trimming removed 2 bases from V and 8 bases from J, with 18 bases in between. The germline gives CDR1 MNHEY, CDR2 SVGAGI. The CDR3 runs 15 residues. In DNA form, the CDR3 reads TGTGCCAGCAGTTACGCGCCGTGGGGTGGGGGAGGCTACACCTTC. Translating it yields CASSYAPWGGGGYTF.

This clonotype was observed at least ten times. This chain uses TRBV10-3 with TRBJ1-2; D unclear. Germline V lookup: CDR1 ENHRY, CDR2 SYGVKD. Trimming took 11 bases from V and 5 from J, leaving 18 bases between them. The CDR3 consists of 13 residues. In DNA form, the CDR3 reads TGTGCCTCTCGGTCACTAGACGTTTATGGCTACACCTTC. Translated, it gives CASRSLDVYGYTF.